A single sample gave rise to the 26 T cell receptor beta chains below, sequenced in a study of PD-L1 blockade in urothelial cancer (dated by TCRdb to the late 2010s). Library preparation was by the immunoSEQ multiplex PCR assay. In TCRdb, the immuneACCESS table is reduced to in-frame sequences with V and J assigned. These tables do not hold every clone; where another copy was compared, an unresolved V gene accounts for under half, and the others remain unexplained. For this sample the table gives roughly 40,000 clones, of which 83% were detected only once. About 16% of the sample is in the top ten clones. The material was PBMCs, obtained around atezolizumab (anti-PD-L1) treatment. These receptors originate from a man aged 60 to 69 with urothelial cancer.

The chain couples TRBV21-1 to TRBJ2-7; the table's TRBD2 call for D was not verified on the DNA. TRBV21-1 is assigned pseudogene status. The CDR3 covers 16 residues. In nucleotides, the CDR3 is TGTGCCAGCAGCAACGCCCCCCCGGGGGTCCCGAGAGAGCAGTACTTC. Amino acids: CASSNAPPGVPREQYF.

This chain joins TRBV15 and TRBJ2-5; TRBD2 matches 13 bases. The V and J ends lost 0 bases and 5 bases, in that order; junction bases with no gene match: 3. The CDR3 is 16 residues long. Looked up from germline, CDR1 is LNHNV and CDR2 is YYDKDF (reference sequence). The CDR3 reads CATSRELAGGLETQYF. The CDR3 region has the DNA TGTGCCACCAGCAGAGAACTAGCGGGAGGGCTTGAGACCCAGTACTTC.

This clone showed up just once. This sequence joins TRBV15 and TRBJ1-1; 7 bases agree with TRBD1. Germline loops: CDR1 LNHNV, CDR2 YYDKDF (reference sequence). With 0 bases clipped from V and 1 base from J, the junction kept 8 bases outside the gene matches. The CDR3 spans 17 residues. The CDR3, as DNA: TGTGCCACCAGCAGAGATCGGGACAGCCCTGCGAACACTGAAGCTTTCTTT. Its translation is CATSRDRDSPANTEAFF.

This clone was recorded a few times. DNA for the CDR3: TGTGCCAGTAGCCCCCGGGAGGGATCAGATACGCAGTATTTT. Its translation is CASSPREGSDTQYF. V usage is TRBV19 and J usage is TRBJ2-3; 8 nucleotides agree with TRBD2. The CDR3 contains 14 residues. Trimming at V came to 6 bases and at J to 4 bases, leaving 6 bases not matched to a gene. Germline-derived CDR1 and CDR2 are LNHDA and SQIVND (reference sequence).

The chain combines TRBV19 with TRBJ1-5, with D tentatively TRBD1 (6 bases). V was clipped by 4 bases and J by 1 base, with 11 bases between them. Germline CDR1 and CDR2: LNHDA and SQIVND (reference sequence). There are 15 residues in the CDR3. Written as DNA, the CDR3 is TGTGCCAGTAGTAGTTCAGGGGCAAGCAATCAGCCCCAGCATTTT. This translates into CASSSSGASNQPQHF.

The rearrangement uses TRBV4-1 and TRBJ2-7; TRBD2 agrees at 7 bases. Trimming cost V 5 bases and J 7 bases; bases outside gene matches: 14. The germline CDR1 and CDR2 sequences are MGHRA and YSYEKL. The CDR3 consists of 15 residues. For the CDR3, the DNA is TGCGCCAGCAGCGTCGGCAGGGAGGGGCTAGGAGAGCAGTACTTC. This codes for CASSVGREGLGEQYF.

The V and J genes are TRBV4-1 and TRBJ2-7, with D tentatively TRBD1 (5 bases). V was cut by 2 bases and J by 4 bases, with 9 bases left in between. The CDR3 extends over 13 amino acids. The germline V gene encodes CDR1 MGHRA and CDR2 YSYEKL. CDR3 sequence: CASSQPPGYEQYF. In nucleotides, the CDR3 is TGCGCCAGCAGCCAACCCCCAGGGTACGAGCAGTACTTC.

The chain carries TRBV6-6 and TRBJ1-2; no reliable D call. The V gene's germline CDR1 is MNHNY and CDR2 SVGAGI (reference sequence). This CDR3 spans 15 amino acids. V gave up 0 bases and J gave up 2 bases, with 10 bases separating them. DNA of the CDR3: TGTGCCAGCAGTTACTCGAGAAGCGGAAACTATGGCTACACCTTC. Translated, it gives CASSYSRSGNYGYTF.

V gene TRBV5-1 combines with J gene TRBJ2-6; 7 nucleotides match TRBD2. With 5 bases clipped from V and 2 bases from J, the junction kept 1 base outside the gene matches. Germline CDR1 SGHRS, CDR2 YFSETQ. CDR3 length equals 14 residues. The CDR3 bases are TGCGCCAGCAGGGGGGGGGCTGGGGCCAACGTCCTGACTTTC. Encoded protein: CASRGGAGANVLTF.

The V gene is TRBV7-9, the J gene TRBJ2-3; 14 bases are shared with TRBD2. From germline, CDR1 is SEHNR and CDR2 FQNEAQ (reference sequence). This CDR3 is 17 amino acids long. The ends lost 5 bases at V and 2 bases at J; junction bases unmatched: 6. This chain's CDR3 is CASSPGLAGGPTDTQYF. CDR3 sequence (DNA): TGTGCCAGCAGCCCAGGACTAGCGGGAGGCCCCACAGATACGCAGTATTTT.

This clone was seen a few times. This CDR3 reads CASSSRHFTF. The CDR3 bases are TGTGCCAGCAGTTCCCGACACTTTACCTTC. The J gene is TRBJ1-2, the V gene TRBV6-6; D uncertain. Germline V gene lookup returns CDR1 MNHNY and CDR2 SVGAGI (reference sequence). CDR3 size: 10 residues. Trimming pared 4 bases from V and 14 bases from J, leaving 11 bases between.

This chain connects TRBV5-6 to TRBJ1-6; 7 bases match TRBD1. CDR1 and CDR2 (germline): SGHDT, YYEEEE. This CDR3 is 14 amino acids long. With V trimmed by 1 base and J by 9 bases, 4 bases remained unmatched. CDR3 loop: CASSLWAGGSPLHF. The CDR3 nucleotides read TGTGCCAGCAGCTTGTGGGCAGGGGGTTCACCCCTCCACTTT.

The chain uses TRBV30 and TRBJ2-6; 7 bases line up with TRBD1. The CDR3 covers 13 residues. The J segment lost 1 base and the V segment lost 7 bases, leaving 1 base of the junction unmatched. From germline, CDR1 is GTSNPN and CDR2 SVGIG (reference sequence). CDR3: CAFRGSGANVLTF. The DNA for the CDR3 is TGTGCCTTCAGGGGGTCTGGGGCCAACGTCCTGACTTTC.

The chain employs TRBV5-4 and TRBJ2-4; 7 nucleotides line up with TRBD1. The V and J ends lost 4 bases and 3 bases, in that order; junction bases with no gene match: 10. The CDR3 is 16 residues long. The V gene's germline CDR1 is SGHNT and CDR2 YYREEE (reference sequence). The CDR3 is CASSPTGTMVKNIQYF. CDR3 sequence (DNA): TGTGCCAGCAGCCCGACAGGGACGATGGTCAAAAACATTCAGTACTTC.

This rearrangement joins TRBV2 to TRBJ2-3; TRBD2 matches at 12 bases. Germline V gives CDR1 SNHLY, CDR2 FYNNEI. V shed 11 bases and J 4 bases; nucleotides not matched to a gene: 10. The CDR3 contains 15 residues. The CDR3 DNA reads TGTGCCCGCCACGGACTAGCGGGATACTCAGATACGCAGTATTTT. It codes for CARHGLAGYSDTQYF.

CDR3 coding DNA: TGTGCAATTCCTGAGGGATCTCATGAAAAACTGTTTTTT. Translating it yields CAIPEGSHEKLFF. The rearrangement links TRBV12-2 to TRBJ1-4. TRBV12-2 is recorded as a pseudogene. There are 13 residues in the CDR3.

The V gene is TRBV10-3, the J gene TRBJ2-6, with 9 bases matching TRBD1. The germline V gene encodes CDR1 ENHRY and CDR2 SYGVKD. CDR3 length: 16 amino acids. V lost 4 bases, J lost 4 bases, and 5 bases stayed unmatched. The CDR3: CAISGTGATGANVLTF. The CDR3 DNA reads as TGTGCCATCAGTGGGACAGGGGCTACCGGGGCCAACGTCCTGACTTTC.

The chain employs TRBV6-1 and TRBJ2-1, with 7 bases identical to TRBD2. Trimming at V came to 3 bases and at J to 8 bases, leaving 13 bases not matched to a gene. Germline assignment: CDR1 MNHNS and CDR2 SASEGT. The CDR3 runs to 16 residues. In DNA form, the CDR3 reads TGTGCCAGCAGTGAGGGCCTCCAGCGGGGTGCGGATGAGCAGTTCTTC. Residues: CASSEGLQRGADEQFF.

The rearrangement links TRBV5-1 to TRBJ1-2; 10 bases line up with TRBD1. The V gene end was trimmed by 4 bases and the J gene end by 7 bases; junction bases not matched to a gene: 7. The CDR3 contains 14 residues. CDR1 is SGHRS, CDR2 YFSETQ, per germline. CDR3 region: CASSPGTGVGGYTF. CDR3 nucleotides: TGCGCCAGCAGCCCGGGGACAGGGGTAGGTGGCTACACCTTC.

The chain's CDR3 is CASSQVRTPLKGYTF. The CDR3 DNA follows: TGTGCCAGCAGCCAGGTCCGGACACCTTTGAAAGGCTACACCTTC. The chain recombines TRBV14 with TRBJ1-2, with D possibly TRBD1 on 5 matching bases. The CDR3 covers 15 residues. V was trimmed by 3 bases and J by 8 bases, leaving 19 bases between them. Germline CDR1 and CDR2: SGHDN and FVKESK.

The chain recombines TRBV28 with TRBJ1-1; 9 positions match TRBD1. The CDR3 runs to 16 residues. V trimming: 5 bases; J trimming: 1 base; junction bases outside the gene matches: 8. Germline CDR1 is MDHEN and CDR2 is SYDVKM. As DNA, the CDR3 is TGTGCCAGCAGTCCTCCGGGACAGGGCAAGAACACTGAAGCTTTCTTT. Protein sequence: CASSPPGQGKNTEAFF.

The CDR3 coding sequence is TGTGCCAGCAGCTACGGGGTCGGGGGAAAACTGTTTTTT. Its translation: CASSYGVGGKLFF. This chain joins TRBV5-6 and TRBJ1-4; D is perhaps TRBD1 (5 bases). From germline, CDR1 is SGHDT and CDR2 YYEEEE. The V end was cut by 3 bases, the J end by 10 bases, with 13 bases between. The CDR3 contains 13 residues.

V is TRBV2 and J is TRBJ1-1; D is undetermined. There are 14 residues in the CDR3. Germline CDR1 and CDR2: SNHLY and FYNNEI. The ends were cut back, 1 base at V and 6 bases at J, with 12 bases in the middle. In DNA, the CDR3 is TGTGCCAGCAGTGAAGATCTTGGCTCTTCTGAAGCTTTCTTT. Protein product: CASSEDLGSSEAFF.

This clone was seen a few times. The gene calls are TRBV12-5 and TRBJ1-1; D possibly corresponds to TRBD1 (6 bases). Trimming removed 2 bases from V and 0 bases from J, with 10 bases in between. From germline, CDR1 is LGHNT and CDR2 FRNRAP. This CDR3 contains 15 residues. The CDR3 spells CASGLTGNMNTEAFF. The CDR3 DNA sequence: TGTGCTAGTGGTTTGACAGGGAACATGAACACTGAAGCTTTCTTT.

J is TRBJ2-7 and V is TRBV10-3; 11 nucleotides agree with TRBD2. The length of the CDR3 is 16 residues. Looked up from germline, CDR1 is ENHRY and CDR2 is SYGVKD. J lost 7 bases, V lost 6 bases, and 14 bases had no gene match. The CDR3: CAIREPALAGVGEQYF. DNA of the CDR3: TGTGCCATCAGAGAACCGGCACTAGCGGGGGTAGGGGAGCAGTACTTC.

CDR3 DNA sequence: TGTGCCAGCAGCCACCCCGGGACAGGGGGCTACGAGCAGTACTTC. Residues: CASSHPGTGGYEQYF. This chain uses TRBV14 with TRBJ2-7; 11 bases match TRBD1. J gave up 3 bases and V 3 bases, and 4 bases lay outside the gene matches. CDR3 length equals 15 residues. CDR1 and CDR2 (germline): SGHDN, FVKESK.